This T cell receptor (beta chain) was profiled in a study of T cells in Graves' hyperthyroidism and ophthalmopathy. Per germline, CDR1 DFQATT and CDR2 SNEGSKA (reference sequence). The V and J ends lost 6 bases and 3 bases, in that order; junction bases with no gene match: 15. The CDR3 consists of 17 residues. Using RNA transcripts as the source, TCR beta CDR3 regions were amplified. The primer set for the first-round RT-PCR of the TCR CDR3 was HTBI. A single record per CDR3 protein comes from TCRdb applying MiXCR to the multiplex PCR reads. Here the sample spans 700,000 to 950,000 distinct CDR3 sequences, about a third being singletons.

The sample taken for sequencing was blood. The TCR sequence derives from a woman in her forties with Graves' hyperthyroidism. The V gene is TRBV20-1, the J gene TRBJ2-5, with 11 bases fitting TRBD1. CDR3 in amino acids: CSAMPGQGGAGKETQYF. In nucleotides, the CDR3 is TGCAGTGCAATGCCGGGACAGGGGGGCGCGGGGAAAGAGACCCAGTACTTC.